This entry lists 22 T cell receptor beta chains sequenced from one sample in a study of T cell clonotyping in hematopoietic cell transplantation. Time point indicated: recipient sample about 28 days before transplant, after cytoreduction. Sequencing used immunoSEQ multiplex PCR; TCRdb keeps in-frame clones, though not all of them. The data contain roughly 49,000 clones, about nine tenths of them singletons. The sequencing here drew on peripheral blood mononuclear cells, taken before stem cell transplant. Source of these receptors: a man between 60 and 70 years old with biphenotypic leukemia. Some clones in this sample may be carry-over from other donors' samples.

The chain couples TRBV5-1 to TRBJ1-4, with 7 nucleotides matching TRBD1. CDR3 length equals 16 residues. With 0 bases clipped from V and 4 bases from J, the junction kept 6 bases outside the gene matches. Looked up from germline, CDR1 is SGHRS and CDR2 is YFSETQ. Here the CDR3 reads CASSLDPGQHNEKLFF. In nucleotides, the CDR3 is TGCGCCAGCAGCTTGGACCCGGGACAGCATAATGAAAAACTGTTTTTT.

The V gene is TRBV28, the J gene TRBJ1-4; D remains unclear. V was trimmed by 6 bases and J by 7 bases, leaving 15 bases between them. This CDR3 has 14 amino acids. Germline V CDR1 and CDR2: MDHEN, SYDVKM. CDR3 in amino acids: CASSITLPAEKLFF. In DNA, the CDR3 is TGTGCCAGCAGCATAACGCTCCCTGCTGAAAAACTGTTTTTT.

This chain links TRBV28 with TRBJ1-2; D not certain. This CDR3 comprises 13 residues. From germline, CDR1 is MDHEN and CDR2 SYDVKM. The V gene lost 7 bases and the J gene lost 2 bases, with 11 bases spanning the gap. CDR3 protein: CASTATRNYGYTF. Here the CDR3 DNA reads TGTGCCAGCACCGCCACTAGGAACTATGGCTACACCTTC.

The chain recombines TRBV30 with TRBJ2-7; 10 positions match TRBD2. V shed 0 bases, J shed 3 bases, and the junction held 8 bases outside the gene matches. The CDR3 loop spans 16 amino acids. The germline CDR1 and CDR2 sequences are GTSNPN and SVGIG (reference sequence). CDR3 nucleotide sequence: TGTGCCTGGAGTGTAGGCCTAGCGGGAGAGGGCTACGAGCAGTACTTC. Translating gives CAWSVGLAGEGYEQYF.

This sequence joins TRBV15 and TRBJ2-7; D might be TRBD2 (6 bases). Germline loops: CDR1 LNHNV, CDR2 YYDKDF (reference sequence). The CDR3 runs 16 residues. The V gene lost 3 bases and the J gene lost 3 bases, with 18 bases spanning the gap. Here the CDR3 reads CATSRGGRDSNYEQYF. The DNA for the CDR3 is TGTGCCACCAGCAGGGGGGGACGGGACTCAAACTACGAGCAGTACTTC.

V is TRBV13 and J is TRBJ1-2; D remains unclear. The germline V gene encodes CDR1 PRHDT and CDR2 FYEKMQ (reference sequence). The CDR3 spans 14 residues. Trimming stripped 2 bases from V and 4 bases from J, with 11 bases between. CDR3 sequence (DNA): TGTGCCAGCAGCTTATCGGGCAGACTCTATGGCTACACCTTC. Protein product: CASSLSGRLYGYTF.

The rearrangement joins TRBV30 to TRBJ1-2, with 7 positions matching TRBD1. The CDR3 runs to 13 residues. CDR1 is GTSNPN and CDR2 is SVGIG in the germline V gene (reference sequence). V lost 5 bases to trimming and J lost 7 bases; unmatched junction nucleotides: 10. The CDR3 spells CAWRFSRDSGYTF. Written as DNA, the CDR3 is TGTGCCTGGCGATTCTCCCGGGACAGTGGCTACACCTTC. The whole variable domain, remainder taken from reference TRBV30 and TRBJ1-2, is SQTIHQWPATLVQPVGSPLSLECTVEGTSNPNLYWYRQAAGRGLQLLFYSVGIGQISSEVPQNLSASRPQDRQFILSSKKLLLSDSGFYLCAWRFSRDSGYTFGSGTRLTVV.

The rearrangement joins TRBV5-6 to TRBJ2-7; 9 positions match TRBD1. Germline CDR1 SGHDT, CDR2 YYEEEE. The CDR3 covers 14 residues. The ends lost 5 bases at V and 3 bases at J; junction bases unmatched: 6. The CDR3 loop is CASRRTGENYEQYF. Written as DNA, the CDR3 is TGTGCCAGCAGACGGACAGGGGAAAACTACGAGCAGTACTTC.

V gene TRBV28 combines with J gene TRBJ2-3; D gene ambiguous. Germline V lookup: CDR1 MDHEN, CDR2 SYDVKM. Trimming shortened V by 2 bases and J by 1 base, and 7 bases separated the two germline ends. The CDR3 length is 14 residues. The CDR3 reads CASSLDPGTDTQYF. The CDR3 region has the DNA TGTGCCAGCAGTTTAGATCCGGGCACAGATACGCAGTATTTT.

The table lists this clone with a few counts. The chain employs TRBV4-3 and TRBJ2-1, with TRBD2 identical over 12 bases. The ends lost 8 bases at V and 9 bases at J; junction bases unmatched: 8. Germline assignment: CDR1 LGHNA and CDR2 YSLEER. There are 14 residues in the CDR3. For the CDR3, the DNA is TGCGCCAGCGGATCCACTAGCGGGAGGTTTGAGCAGTTCTTC. Translating gives CASGSTSGRFEQFF.

V and J are TRBV7-2 and TRBJ2-5; 9 bases map to TRBD2. The CDR3 has 15 amino acids. J gave up 2 bases and V 1 base, and 2 bases lay outside the gene matches. Per germline, CDR1 SGHTA and CDR2 FQGNSA. Here the CDR3 DNA reads TGTGCCAGCAGCTTAGTAGCGGGGGATCAAGAGACCCAGTACTTC. As protein: CASSLVAGDQETQYF. Filled out from reference TRBV7-2 and TRBJ2-5, the complete variable domain reads GAGVSQSPSNKVTEKGKDVELRCDPISGHTALYWYRQSLGQGLEFLIYFQGNSAPDKSGLPSDRFSAERTGGSVSTLTIQRTQQEDSAVYLCASSLVAGDQETQYFGPGTRLLVL.

The J gene is TRBJ2-3, the V gene TRBV14; 8 positions match TRBD1. V shed 3 bases and J 1 base; nucleotides not matched to a gene: 6. The CDR3 runs 16 residues. Germline V gene sequence: CDR1 SGHDN, CDR2 FVKESK. This chain's CDR3 is CASSQVQGDGTDTQYF. DNA for the CDR3: TGTGCCAGCAGCCAGGTACAGGGGGATGGCACAGATACGCAGTATTTT.

This clone was detected once. The chain employs TRBV5-6 and TRBJ2-5; D unresolved. CDR1 and CDR2 from the germline V gene are SGHDT and YYEEEE. V dropped 0 bases and J dropped 5 bases, with 8 bases sitting between them. The CDR3 is 13 amino acids. CDR3 DNA sequence: TGTGCCAGCAGCTTGGGAAGGGCGGAGACCCAGTACTTC. Translation: CASSLGRAETQYF.

The CDR3 loop is CASSYSGRPKGTEAFF. The CDR3 bases are TGTGCCAGCAGTTACTCTGGACGGCCCAAGGGCACTGAAGCTTTCTTT. The chain employs TRBV6-6 and TRBJ1-1; the D is unclear. CDR1 is MNHNY, CDR2 SVGAGI, per germline (reference sequence). V lost 0 bases to trimming and J lost 4 bases, with 15 bases between them. The CDR3 extends over 16 amino acids.

The table lists this clone with a count of one. The chain joins TRBV4-1 to TRBJ1-4; tentatively, D is TRBD1 (5 bases). Trimming took 1 base from V and 1 from J, leaving 13 bases between them. CDR1 is MGHRA and CDR2 is YSYEKL in the germline V gene. The CDR3 consists of 17 residues. CDR3 sequence: CASSQARDRGTNEKLFF. The CDR3 DNA sequence: TGCGCCAGCAGCCAAGCCAGGGATCGAGGAACTAATGAAAAACTGTTTTTT.

CDR3 sequence: CASSYLPGVNQPQHF. In DNA form, the CDR3 reads TGCGCCAGCAGCTACCTACCGGGGGTCAATCAGCCCCAGCATTTT. This chain joins TRBV5-1 and TRBJ1-5; D might be TRBD1 (5 bases). The V gene's germline CDR1 is SGHRS and CDR2 YFSETQ. CDR3 length: 15 residues. Trimming stripped 3 bases from V and 3 bases from J, with 13 bases between.

This clone was picked up a small number of times. In DNA, the CDR3 is TGTGCCAGCAGCTTACAGGTGAACCTAGAAACTGTCTACGAGCAGTACTTC. It translates to CASSLQVNLETVYEQYF. The chain carries TRBV7-2 and TRBJ2-7; D is unresolved. The germline V gene has CDR1 SGHTA and CDR2 FQGNSA. The CDR3 has 17 residues. The ends were cut back, 2 bases at V and 3 bases at J, with 20 bases in the middle.

In this sample, this clone turned up once. V is TRBV7-9 and J is TRBJ1-2, with D unclear. V was trimmed by 0 bases and J by 8 bases, leaving 10 bases between them. The CDR3 totals 13 residues. The germline CDR1 and CDR2 sequences are SEHNR and FQNEAQ (reference sequence). DNA for the CDR3: TGTGCCAGCAGCTTAGCGGACCCCGGGGGCTACACCTTC. The encoded protein is CASSLADPGGYTF. Together with reference TRBV7-9 and TRBJ1-2, the CDR3 gives the full variable domain: DTGVSQNPRHKITKRGQNVTFRCDPISEHNRLYWYRQTLGQGPEFLTYFQNEAQLEKSRLLSDRFSAERPKGSFSTLEIQRTEQGDSAMYLCASSLADPGGYTFGSGTRLTVV.

The gene calls are TRBV5-1 and TRBJ2-2; 8 bases line up with TRBD2. This CDR3 has 16 residues. The junction had 7 bases not matched to a gene; V was cut back by 1 base and J by 5 bases. CDR1 SGHRS and CDR2 YFSETQ come from the germline V gene. The CDR3 here is CASSLSPSGLTGELFF. In DNA, the CDR3 is TGCGCCAGCAGCTTGTCCCCTAGCGGGTTGACCGGGGAGCTGTTTTTT.

This clone was detected a few times. The rearrangement uses TRBV29-1 and TRBJ2-2; TRBD2 agrees at 9 bases. The V segment lost 4 bases and the J segment 2 bases; nucleotides outside the gene matches: 5. The CDR3 has 15 amino acids. Germline CDR1 is SQVTM and CDR2 is ANQGSEA. The CDR3 coding sequence is TGCAGCGTTGTAGCGGGAGCACTTAACACCGGGGAGCTGTTTTTT. It translates to CSVVAGALNTGELFF.

The chain has TRBV28 and TRBJ2-2, with 8 bases fitting TRBD1. Germline lookup yields CDR1 MDHEN and CDR2 SYDVKM. V lost 8 bases and J lost 2; bases outside the gene matches: 7. The CDR3 sequence is 15 residues long. CDR3 protein: CASGSTGVNTGELFF. The CDR3 DNA is TGTGCCAGCGGATCGACAGGGGTCAACACCGGGGAGCTGTTTTTT. Looking up the rest from reference TRBV28 and TRBJ2-2 gives the full variable domain: DVKVTQSSRYLVKRTGEKVFLECVQDMDHENMFWYRQDPGLGLRLIYFSYDVKMKEKGDIPEGYSVSREKKERFSLILESASTNQTSMYLCASGSTGVNTGELFFGEGSRLTVL.

This CDR3 reads CASSLQGPLTGELFF. CDR3 nucleotides: TGTGCCAGCAGTTTGCAGGGGCCGTTAACCGGGGAGCTGTTTTTT. This chain joins TRBV28 and TRBJ2-2; perhaps TRBD1 as D (6 bases). The germline V gene encodes CDR1 MDHEN and CDR2 SYDVKM. V was cut by 3 bases and J by 5 bases, with 13 bases left in between. The CDR3 loop spans 15 amino acids.